Presented here are 17 T cell receptor beta chains from one specimen sequenced in a study of tumor-infiltrating lymphocytes in primary liver carcinoma. Researchers generated TCR beta cDNA from 500 ng of total RNA, relying on a constant-region primer. Investigators got TCR beta libraries out of three nested multiplex PCR rounds, done with slightly modified ARM-PCR. TRBV1-TRBV30 forward and Cbeta reverse primers drove the first two roughly 10-cycle rounds. Each CDR3 protein is one row after TCRdb ran MiXCR on the multiplex PCR reads. The repertoire holds roughly 120,000 distinct CDR3 sequences, with roughly three fifths as singletons. Co-extraction yielded RNA and DNA from roughly 20-30 mg of unsorted bulk tissue. Material: liver tumor tissue from sampling region 1. As to subset: tumor region T1, superior pole. These receptors were collected from a woman aged 55 to 70 with primary liver carcinoma and hepatitis B virus infection.

Worth noting for this clonotype: The CDR3 ends on some other residue instead of the conserved phenylalanine or tryptophan, so this is likely a read error. The J gene is TRBJ2-7, the V gene TRBV6-5; maybe TRBD2 (5 bases). Germline-derived CDR1 and CDR2 are MNHEY and SVGAGI. This CDR3 has 12 amino acids. This CDR3 reads CAISGPGGEQYL. The DNA for the CDR3 is TGTGCCATCAGTGGCCCAGGAGGCGAGCAGTACTTA.

The chain uses TRBV7-6 and TRBJ2-1, with TRBD2 matching over 7 bases. J lost 7 bases, V lost 1 base, and 4 bases had no gene match. The germline V gene encodes CDR1 SGHVS and CDR2 FNYEAQ. The CDR3 totals 14 residues. In DNA form, the CDR3 reads TGTGCCAGCAGCTTAGGGGCACTAGCGAATGAGCAGTTCTTC. It specifies CASSLGALANEQFF.

CDR3 amino acids: CASSLVYQGPLDTQYF. CDR3 sequence (DNA): TGTGCCAGCAGCTTAGTTTATCAGGGGCCCTTAGATACGCAGTATTTT. This chain links TRBV11-2 with TRBJ2-3; D may be TRBD1 (6 bases). V was cut by 1 base and J by 5 bases, with 16 bases left in between. The germline V gene encodes CDR1 SGHAT and CDR2 FQNNGV. This CDR3 region has 16 residues.

As to this clonotype: A read error may account for a junction end that differs from germline. This chain connects TRBV4-2 to TRBJ2-1; TRBD2 agrees at 10 bases. Germline values: CDR1 LGHNA, CDR2 YNFKEQ. This CDR3 is 15 amino acids long. In nucleotides, the CDR3 is TGTGCCATCAGCCAAGGACTAGCGGAATACAATGAGCAGTTCTTC. Protein product: CAISQGLAEYNEQFF.

The rearrangement uses TRBV5-4 and TRBJ2-5, with D perhaps given as TRBD1 or TRBD2 (6 bases each). The V end lost 3 bases, the J end lost 8 bases, and 20 bases lay between the germline ends. CDR3 size: 15 residues. Germline V CDR1 and CDR2: SGHNT, YYREEE (reference sequence). The CDR3 sequence is CASSSGHGRSDTQYF. In DNA form, the CDR3 reads TGTGCCAGCAGCTCGGGACATGGGAGGTCAGATACCCAGTACTTC.

This clonotype has ten or more counts. V gene TRBV29-1 combines with J gene TRBJ2-7, with no clear D. The CDR3 is 12 amino acids. Per the germline V gene, CDR1 is SQVTM and CDR2 is ANQGSEA. Deletions cut 5 bases from V and 0 bases from J, with 8 bases between. The CDR3: CSVSGPSYEQYF. The CDR3 nucleotides read TGCAGCGTTTCCGGGCCCTCCTACGAGCAGTACTTC.

To note about this clonotype: A junction end diverges from the germline sequence, so it may reflect a read error. The chain carries TRBV5-4 and TRBJ2-1, with D perhaps matching TRBD2 (6 bases). This CDR3 region has 14 residues. Germline lookup yields CDR1 SGHNT and CDR2 YYREEE (reference sequence). The CDR3 DNA reads TGTGCCAGCAGCTTGGTACTAGCCCACAATAAGCACTTCTTC. This sequence encodes CASSLVLAHNKHFF.

Details on this clonotype: Being one base from a much bigger clone, this may be a read error. The genes are TRBV6-1 and TRBJ2-7, with TRBD2 matching over 9 bases. The CDR3 consists of 20 residues. V was clipped by 5 bases and J by 3 bases; unmatched bases: 23. Germline lookup yields CDR1 MNHNS and CDR2 SASEGT. The CDR3 here is CASSSRGLAGPSSSLYEQYF. The CDR3 nucleotides read TGTGCCAGCAGTTCGAGGGGCCTAGCGGGACCTTCATCTTCCCTCTACGAGCAGTACTTC.

This clonotype was picked up a small number of times. The chain has TRBV20-1 and TRBJ2-7, with D possibly matching TRBD1 (6 bases). Germline-derived CDR1 and CDR2 are DFQATT and SNEGSKA (reference sequence). The CDR3 extends over 12 amino acids. Trimming cost V 0 bases and J 9 bases, with 12 bases left between them. CDR3 loop: CSARDVRGRQYF. The CDR3, as DNA: TGCAGTGCTAGAGATGTGAGGGGGAGGCAGTACTTC.

For this clonotype: This CDR3 fails to terminate in the conserved phenylalanine or tryptophan, so it likely reflects a read error. The chain combines TRBV5-1 with TRBJ2-5; a weak D match, TRBD2 (5 bases). Trimming took 0 bases from V and 0 from J, leaving 9 bases between them. Germline V CDR1 and CDR2: SGHRS, YFSETQ. The CDR3 runs to 15 residues. The CDR3 is CASSLARRDQETQYL. CDR3 nucleotide sequence: TGCGCCAGCAGCTTGGCCCGGCGGGACCAAGAGACCCAGTACTTA.

With regard to this clonotype: A much bigger clone sits one base away, suggesting this may be a read error. The chain has TRBV6-1 and TRBJ2-6; D gene ambiguous. Looked up from germline, CDR1 is MNHNS and CDR2 is SASEGT. The CDR3 extends over 14 amino acids. The CDR3 bases are TGTGCCAACAGTGTCCGCCCTGGGGCCAACGTCCTGACTTTC. This codes for CANSVRPGANVLTF.

Details on this clonotype: The CDR3 ends on some other residue instead of the conserved phenylalanine or tryptophan, so this is likely a read error. The gene calls are TRBV7-8 and TRBJ2-1, with 8 bases lining up with TRBD1. This CDR3 region has 15 residues. In germline, CDR1 is SGHVS, CDR2 FQNEAQ. CDR3 protein: CASSPRQGPYNDQFL. In nucleotides, the CDR3 is TGTGCCAGCAGCCCGCGACAGGGGCCCTACAATGATCAGTTCTTA.

About this clonotype itself: This may stem from a read error, because a much larger clone lies one nucleotide away. The gene calls are TRBV14 and TRBJ2-5; no clear D. CDR1 SGHDN and CDR2 FVKESK come from the germline V gene. The CDR3 spans 13 residues. Here the CDR3 reads CASSQEGKEIQYF. DNA for the CDR3: TGTGCCAGCAGCCAAGAAGGAAAGGAGATCCAGTACTTC.

A note on this clonotype: This may come from a read error, since a much larger clone is one base off. This sequence joins TRBV6-2 or TRBV6-3 and TRBJ2-2; D uncertain. CDR1 and CDR2 (germline): MNHEY, SVGEGT. The CDR3 has 14 amino acids. The CDR3 DNA reads TGTGCCATCAGTTACAGACCGAACACCGGGGAGCTGTTTTTT. This codes for CAISYRPNTGELFF.

The chain uses TRBV11-2 and TRBJ1-1; D may be TRBD1 (6 bases). This CDR3 spans 15 amino acids. The germline CDR1 and CDR2 sequences are SGHAT and FQNNGV. Trimming took off 0 bases at V and 5 bases at J, with 13 bases between the two ends. CDR3 nucleotide sequence: TGTGCCAGCAGCTTAGATCGGGGGGCAAGAACTGAAGCTTTCTTT. Translating it yields CASSLDRGARTEAFF.

The chain carries TRBV5-1 and TRBJ1-1, with TRBD1 matching over 7 bases. J gave up 5 bases and V 2 bases, and 12 bases lay outside the gene matches. The CDR3 sequence is 16 residues long. The V gene's germline CDR1 is SGHRS and CDR2 YFSETQ. DNA of the CDR3: TGCGCCAGCAGCTTCGAGGACAGGACGAATGGGACTGAAGCTTTCTTT. Amino acids: CASSFEDRTNGTEAFF.

In the case of this clonotype: One end of the junction is discordant with germline, which a read error may explain. The chain joins TRBV11-2 to TRBJ2-3, with a tentative D call TRBD1 (5 bases). CDR3 length: 17 residues. CDR1 and CDR2 (germline): SGHAT, FQNNGV. The CDR3: CAGSLELRTRVTDMQYF. In DNA form, the CDR3 reads TGTGCCGGCAGCTTAGAGCTTCGGACACGGGTCACAGATATGCAGTATTTT.